The TCR beta chain under discussion was sequenced for a study of T cell repertoires in cytomegalovirus infection. Turning to the study itself: It can be stated that public TCR beta signatures indicated CMV infection as well as a matching HLA type.

Points on this clonotype: What it binds is not known.

A single record per CDR3 protein comes from TCRdb applying MiXCR to the reads. The table records roughly 180,000 distinct CDR3 sequences, about 20% of them present only once. Study results and caveats: Ex vivo responses were dominated by HLA-C-restricted CMV-specific TCR beta clonotypes. Based on cumulative public TCR beta family frequency, carriers of CMV plus the relevant HLA were identified.

The CDR3 loop spans 19 amino acids. CDR1 and CDR2 (germline): KGHDR, SFDVKD. Trimming took off 1 base at V and 0 bases at J, with 18 bases between the two ends. The V call is TRBV24-1, the J call TRBJ2-1; tentative D call: TRBD1 (6 bases). This sequence originates from a human donor in good health (CMV status not recorded). Some clones in this sample may be carry-over from other donors' samples. This sample comprised CD8+ T cells from cultured PBMCs, obtained from culture after CMV antigen stimulation. The CDR3 nucleotides read TGTGCCACCAGTGATTTTAGCCCAAAAAGGGGGAGCTCCTACAATGAGCAGTTCTTC. Translated, it gives CATSDFSPKRGSSYNEQFF.